This T cell receptor beta chain was captured by sequencing in a study of cytomegalovirus exposure and HLA in healthy donors. Looking at the study overall: The 120 or so validation repertoires were reported in a later analysis to have been generated on the same platform as the approximately 600 first-cohort repertoires.

Assay: immunoSEQ multiplex PCR; the TCRdb copy retains only in-frame clones and omits some. The data show about 150,000 clones, 86% seen once. The CDR3 is made up of 15 amino acids. V lost 5 bases, J lost 6 bases, and 3 bases stayed unmatched. Germline-derived CDR1 and CDR2 are LGHNA and YSLEER. Sequenced sample: PBMCs. The sequence was obtained from a man aged 18 to 30 in good health and CMV-seropositive. This chain links TRBV4-3 with TRBJ2-1; 14 bases map to TRBD2. The DNA for the CDR3 is TGCGCCAGCAGCACTGGGACTAGCGGGAGCAATGAGCAGTTCTTC. This translates into CASSTGTSGSNEQFF.